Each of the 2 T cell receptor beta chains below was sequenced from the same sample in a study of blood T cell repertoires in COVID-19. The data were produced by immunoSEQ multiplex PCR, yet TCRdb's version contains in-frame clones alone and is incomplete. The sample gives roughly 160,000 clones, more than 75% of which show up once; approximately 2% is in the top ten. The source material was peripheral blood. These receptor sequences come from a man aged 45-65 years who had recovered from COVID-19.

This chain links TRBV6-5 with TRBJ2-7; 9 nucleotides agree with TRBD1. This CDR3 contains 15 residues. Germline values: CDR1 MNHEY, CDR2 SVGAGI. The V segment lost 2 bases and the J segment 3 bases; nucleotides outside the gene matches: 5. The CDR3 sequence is CASSYQQGANYEQYF. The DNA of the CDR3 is TGTGCCAGCAGTTACCAACAGGGGGCTAACTACGAGCAGTACTTC.

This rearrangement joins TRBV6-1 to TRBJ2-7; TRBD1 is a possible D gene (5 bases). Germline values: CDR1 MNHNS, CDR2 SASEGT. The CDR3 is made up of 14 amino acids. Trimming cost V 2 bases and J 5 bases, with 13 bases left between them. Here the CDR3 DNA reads TGTGCCAGCAGTGAAAAGTGGAGACAGAACGAGCAGTACTTC. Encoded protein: CASSEKWRQNEQYF.